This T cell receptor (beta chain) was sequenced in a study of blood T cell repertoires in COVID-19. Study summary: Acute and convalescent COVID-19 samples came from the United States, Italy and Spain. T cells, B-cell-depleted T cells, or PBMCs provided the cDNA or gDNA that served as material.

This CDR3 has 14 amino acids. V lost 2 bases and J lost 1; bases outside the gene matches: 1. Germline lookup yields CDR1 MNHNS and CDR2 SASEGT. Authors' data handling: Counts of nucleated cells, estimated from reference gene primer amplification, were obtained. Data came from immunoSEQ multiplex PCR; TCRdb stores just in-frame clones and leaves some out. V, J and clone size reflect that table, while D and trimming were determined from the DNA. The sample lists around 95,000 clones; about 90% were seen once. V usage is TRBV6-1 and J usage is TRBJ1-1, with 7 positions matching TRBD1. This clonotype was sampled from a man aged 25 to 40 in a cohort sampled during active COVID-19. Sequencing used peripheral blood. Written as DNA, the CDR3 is TGTGCCAGCAGTGAACAGGGGGGGAACACTGAAGCTTTCTTT. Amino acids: CASSEQGGNTEAFF.